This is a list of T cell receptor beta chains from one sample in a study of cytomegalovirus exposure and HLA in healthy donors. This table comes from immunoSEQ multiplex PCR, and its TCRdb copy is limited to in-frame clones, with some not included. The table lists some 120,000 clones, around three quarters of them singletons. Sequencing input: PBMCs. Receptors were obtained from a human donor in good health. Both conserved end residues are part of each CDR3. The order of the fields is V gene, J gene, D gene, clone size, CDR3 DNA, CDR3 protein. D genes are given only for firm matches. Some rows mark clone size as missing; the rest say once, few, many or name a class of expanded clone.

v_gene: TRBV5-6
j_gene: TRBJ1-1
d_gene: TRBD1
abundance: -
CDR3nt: TGTGCCAGCAGAACCACAGGGGGTGGTAGGGACACTGAAGCTTTCTTT
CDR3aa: CASRTTGGGRDTEAFF

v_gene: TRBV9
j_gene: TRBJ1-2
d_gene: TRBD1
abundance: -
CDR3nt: TGTGCCAGCAGCGTACCGGGACAGGGGGTGAGTGGCTACACCTTC
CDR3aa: CASSVPGQGVSGYTF

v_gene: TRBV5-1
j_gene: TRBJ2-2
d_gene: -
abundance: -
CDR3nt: TGCGCCAGCAGCTTGGGGCTAGCTGGGGAGCTGTTTTTT
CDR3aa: CASSLGLAGELFF

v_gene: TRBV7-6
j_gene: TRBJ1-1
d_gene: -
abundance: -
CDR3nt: TGTGCCAGCAGCACCCTGACAGGTTTTAACACTGAAGCTTTCTTT
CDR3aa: CASSTLTGFNTEAFF

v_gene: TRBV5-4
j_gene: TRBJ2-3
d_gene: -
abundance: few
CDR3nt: TGTGCCAGCAGACCGGGACTGGGCACAGATACGCAGTATTTT
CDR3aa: CASRPGLGTDTQYF

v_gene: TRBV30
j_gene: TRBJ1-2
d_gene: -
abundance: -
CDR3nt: TGTGCCTGGAGTCTTGGCAGGGTAGCTAACTATGGCTACACCTTC
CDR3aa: CAWSLGRVANYGYTF

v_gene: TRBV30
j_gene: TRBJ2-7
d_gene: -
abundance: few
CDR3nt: TGTGCCTGGGACGGCGGGTCAGCTCGGCAGTACTTC
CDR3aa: CAWDGGSARQYF

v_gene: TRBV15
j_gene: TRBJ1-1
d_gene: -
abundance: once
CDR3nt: TGTGCCACCAGCAGAGATCCGGGGTGGGGCACTGAAGCTTTCTTT
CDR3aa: CATSRDPGWGTEAFF

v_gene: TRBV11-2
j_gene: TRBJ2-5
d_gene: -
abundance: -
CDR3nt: TGTGCCAGCAGCTCCGAAGAGACCCAGTACTTC
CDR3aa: CASSSEETQYF

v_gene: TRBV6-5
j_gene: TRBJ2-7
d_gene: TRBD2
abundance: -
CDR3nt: TGTGCCAGCAGTCAGGGATGGGGGGGGGACTACGAGCAGTACTTC
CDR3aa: CASSQGWGGDYEQYF

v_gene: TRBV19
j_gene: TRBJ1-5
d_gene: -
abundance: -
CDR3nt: TGTGCCAGTAGTACGGGATGGAATCAGCCCCAGCATTTT
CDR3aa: CASSTGWNQPQHF

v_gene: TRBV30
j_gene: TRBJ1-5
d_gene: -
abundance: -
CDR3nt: TGTGCCTGGAGTCACAGGGAAGGAGGCAATCAGCCCCAGCATTTT
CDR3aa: CAWSHREGGNQPQHF

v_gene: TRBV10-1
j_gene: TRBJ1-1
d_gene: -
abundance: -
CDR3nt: TGCGCCAGCAGTGTAGCTCCCGTCCGCGCCCAACCTACCTTGAACACTGAAGCTTTCTTT
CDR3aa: CASSVAPVRAQPTLNTEAFF

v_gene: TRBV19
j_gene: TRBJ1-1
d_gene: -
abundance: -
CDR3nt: TGTGCCAGTACTCTGGGCCGGGGCACTGAAGCTTTCTTT
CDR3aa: CASTLGRGTEAFF

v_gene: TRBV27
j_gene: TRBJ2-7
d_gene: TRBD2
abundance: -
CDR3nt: TGTGCCAGCAGTTTTGGAGCGGGGCTCGAGCAGTACTTC
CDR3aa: CASSFGAGLEQYF

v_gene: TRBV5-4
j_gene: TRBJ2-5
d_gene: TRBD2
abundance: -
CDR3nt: TGTGCCAGCAGCCCTAGCGGGCGACAAGAGACCCAGTACTTC
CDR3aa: CASSPSGRQETQYF

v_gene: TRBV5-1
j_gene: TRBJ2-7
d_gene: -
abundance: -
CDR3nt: TGCGCCAGCATCAGGACTGGATCCTACGAGCAGTACTTC
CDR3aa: CASIRTGSYEQYF

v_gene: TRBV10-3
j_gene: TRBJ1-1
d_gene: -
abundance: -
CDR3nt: TGTGCCATCAGTGAGTGGGCCGTGGGCACTGAAGCTTTCTTT
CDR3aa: CAISEWAVGTEAFF

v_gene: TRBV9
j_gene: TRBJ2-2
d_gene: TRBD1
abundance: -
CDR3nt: TGTGCCAGCAGCGTAGTTGGGACAGTGAACACCGGGGAGCTGTTTTTT
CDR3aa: CASSVVGTVNTGELFF

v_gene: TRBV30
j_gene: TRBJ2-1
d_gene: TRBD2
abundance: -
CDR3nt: TGTGCCTGGAGTCCTACTAGCGGGGAGCAGTTCTTC
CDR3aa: CAWSPTSGEQFF

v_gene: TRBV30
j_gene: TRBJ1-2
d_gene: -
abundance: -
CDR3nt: TGTGCCTGGAGCGCTACCGGACAGAGGGGCTACACCTTC
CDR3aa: CAWSATGQRGYTF

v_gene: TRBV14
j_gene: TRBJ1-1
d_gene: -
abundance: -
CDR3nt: TGTGCCAGCAGCCAAGATCTCCCCAGGCACACTGAAGCTTTCTTT
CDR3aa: CASSQDLPRHTEAFF

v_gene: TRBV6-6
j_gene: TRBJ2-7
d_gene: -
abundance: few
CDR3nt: TGTGCCAGCACTAACGGAGGGACGGGGTCGGGGGAGCAGTACTTC
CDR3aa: CASTNGGTGSGEQYF

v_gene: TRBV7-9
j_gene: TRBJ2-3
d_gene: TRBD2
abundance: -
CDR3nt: TGTTCCAGCAGCTTCTTAGCGGGGGGTAGGTTGGGCACAGATACGCAGTATTTT
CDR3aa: CSSSFLAGGRLGTDTQYF

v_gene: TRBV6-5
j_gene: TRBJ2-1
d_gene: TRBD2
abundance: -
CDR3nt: TGTGCCAGCAGCAGTCCGGGACTAGGAGGAAATGAGCAGTTCTTC
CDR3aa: CASSSPGLGGNEQFF

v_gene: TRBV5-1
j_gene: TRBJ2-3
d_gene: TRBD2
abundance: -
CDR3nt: TGCGCCAGCAGCCCGGGACTAGCGGGCTATGGGGATACGCAGTATTTT
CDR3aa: CASSPGLAGYGDTQYF

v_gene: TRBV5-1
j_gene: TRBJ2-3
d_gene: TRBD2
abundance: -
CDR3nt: TGCGCCAGCAGCCCCCTCGGGACTAGCGGGAGATCGGCCACAGATACGCAGTATTTT
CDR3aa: CASSPLGTSGRSATDTQYF

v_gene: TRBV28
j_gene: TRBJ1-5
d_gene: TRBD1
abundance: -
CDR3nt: TGTGCCAGCAGTCCTAGACAGGGTAGGCCCCAGCATTTT
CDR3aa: CASSPRQGRPQHF

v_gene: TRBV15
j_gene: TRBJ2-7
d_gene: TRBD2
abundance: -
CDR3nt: TGTGCCACCAGCAGAGTAGCGGGAGGCGCCTACGAGCAGTACTTC
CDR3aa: CATSRVAGGAYEQYF

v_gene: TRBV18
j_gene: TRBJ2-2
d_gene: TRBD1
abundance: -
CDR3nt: TGTGCCAGCTCACCACCCACCCGACAGGGAAGAGGCACCGGGGAGCTGTTTTTT
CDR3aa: CASSPPTRQGRGTGELFF

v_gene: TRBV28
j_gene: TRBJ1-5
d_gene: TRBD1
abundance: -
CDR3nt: TGTGCCAGCAGTGACAGGGGCAATCAGCCCCAGCATTTT
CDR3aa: CASSDRGNQPQHF

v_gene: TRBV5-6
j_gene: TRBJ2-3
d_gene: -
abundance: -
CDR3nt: TGTGCCAGCGGAAGGGGGCGGGGACGCACAGATACGCAGTATTTT
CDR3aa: CASGRGRGRTDTQYF

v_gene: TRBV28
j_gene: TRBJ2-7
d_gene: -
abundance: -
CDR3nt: TGTGCCAGCAGACGACCGGCAGGGGAGAAAGGGTACGAGCAGTACTTC
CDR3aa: CASRRPAGEKGYEQYF

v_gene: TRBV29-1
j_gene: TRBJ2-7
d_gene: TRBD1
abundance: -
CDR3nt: TGCAGCGTTATCCCCGACAGGGTAGAGCAGTACTTC
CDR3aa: CSVIPDRVEQYF

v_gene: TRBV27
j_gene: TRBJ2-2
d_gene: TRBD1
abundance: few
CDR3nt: TGTGCCAGCAGATTCCAGGGGGCCTCGAACACCGGGGAGCTGTTTTTT
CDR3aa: CASRFQGASNTGELFF

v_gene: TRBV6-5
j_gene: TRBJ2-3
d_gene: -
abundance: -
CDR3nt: TGTGCCAGCAGTTCCCTCGACGGGGTAACAGATACGCAGTATTTT
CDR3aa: CASSSLDGVTDTQYF

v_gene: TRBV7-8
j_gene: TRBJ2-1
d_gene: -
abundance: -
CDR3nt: TGTGCCAGCAGCTTGGGGGGTGGGGATGAGCAGTTCTTC
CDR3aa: CASSLGGGDEQFF

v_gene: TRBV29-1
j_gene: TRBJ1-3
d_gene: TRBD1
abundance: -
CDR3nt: TGCAGCGTTGTATCCGGGACAGGGCTCTCTGGAAACACCATATATTTT
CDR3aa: CSVVSGTGLSGNTIYF

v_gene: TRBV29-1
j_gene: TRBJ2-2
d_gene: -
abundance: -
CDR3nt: TGCAGCGTCTCCTTAGCTCGCACGAACACCGGGGAGCTGTTTTTT
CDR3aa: CSVSLARTNTGELFF

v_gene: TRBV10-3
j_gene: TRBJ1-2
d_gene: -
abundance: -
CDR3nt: TGTGCCATCAGTGAGGGCCGGACAGCGAATGGCTACACCTTC
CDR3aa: CAISEGRTANGYTF

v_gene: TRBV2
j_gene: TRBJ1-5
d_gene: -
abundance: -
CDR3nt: TGTGCCAGCAGTGAAGCGCTTCTACGGGATCAGCCCCAGCATTTT
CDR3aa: CASSEALLRDQPQHF

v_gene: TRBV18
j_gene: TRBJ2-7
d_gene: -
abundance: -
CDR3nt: TGTGCCAGCTCACCAAGACAGGAAAAATACGAGCAGTACTTC
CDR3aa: CASSPRQEKYEQYF

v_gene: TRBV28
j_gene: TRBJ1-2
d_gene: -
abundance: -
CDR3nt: TGTGCCAGTGTGGCGGGGGGCCTAAGCTATGGCTACACCTTC
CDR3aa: CASVAGGLSYGYTF

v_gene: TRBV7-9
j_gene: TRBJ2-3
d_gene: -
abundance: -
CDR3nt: TGTGCCAGCAGCTTAGCTTTTGACAGGATCACAGATACGCAGTATTTT
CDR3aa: CASSLAFDRITDTQYF

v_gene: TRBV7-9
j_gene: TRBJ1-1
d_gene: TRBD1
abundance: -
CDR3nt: TGTGCCAGCAGCCCTACCGGGAGGGGACAGGGAGTACCAGCTTTCTTT
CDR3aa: CASSPTGRGQGVPAFF

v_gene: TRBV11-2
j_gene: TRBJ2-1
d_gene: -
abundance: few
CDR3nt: TGTGCCAGCAGCTTAGATGGGGCTAGATATGAGCAGTTCTTC
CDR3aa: CASSLDGARYEQFF

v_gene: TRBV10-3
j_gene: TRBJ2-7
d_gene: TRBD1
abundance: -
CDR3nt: TGTGCCAGCAAGCAACCGGGACAGGGGGGGTACGAGCAGTACTTC
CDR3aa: CASKQPGQGGYEQYF

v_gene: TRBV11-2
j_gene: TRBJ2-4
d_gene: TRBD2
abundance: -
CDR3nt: TGTGCCAGCAACCCAGCGGGAGCGGGAAACATTCAGTACTTC
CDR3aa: CASNPAGAGNIQYF

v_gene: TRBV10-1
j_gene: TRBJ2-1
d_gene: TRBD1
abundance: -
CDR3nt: TGCGCCAGCTCCAACCGGGACAGGGGTCGGAATGAGCAGTTCTTC
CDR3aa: CASSNRDRGRNEQFF

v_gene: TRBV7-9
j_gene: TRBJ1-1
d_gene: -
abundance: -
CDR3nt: TGTGCCAGCAGCATCTACCCACAGGGAGGGGACACTGAAGCTTTCTTT
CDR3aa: CASSIYPQGGDTEAFF

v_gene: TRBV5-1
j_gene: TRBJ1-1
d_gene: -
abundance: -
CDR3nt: TGCGCCAGCAGCTACTATGAGGGCACTGAAGCTTTCTTT
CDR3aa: CASSYYEGTEAFF

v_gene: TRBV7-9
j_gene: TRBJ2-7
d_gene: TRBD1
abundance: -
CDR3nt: TGTTCCAGCAGCTCCCCCTCCACACAGGGGGCTCTTCAGACGGACGAGCAGTACTTC
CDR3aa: CSSSSPSTQGALQTDEQYF

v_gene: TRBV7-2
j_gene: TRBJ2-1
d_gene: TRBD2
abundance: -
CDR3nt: TGTGCCAGCAGCTCGCCTCCTAGCGGGGGGAACAATGAGCAGTTCTTC
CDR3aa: CASSSPPSGGNNEQFF